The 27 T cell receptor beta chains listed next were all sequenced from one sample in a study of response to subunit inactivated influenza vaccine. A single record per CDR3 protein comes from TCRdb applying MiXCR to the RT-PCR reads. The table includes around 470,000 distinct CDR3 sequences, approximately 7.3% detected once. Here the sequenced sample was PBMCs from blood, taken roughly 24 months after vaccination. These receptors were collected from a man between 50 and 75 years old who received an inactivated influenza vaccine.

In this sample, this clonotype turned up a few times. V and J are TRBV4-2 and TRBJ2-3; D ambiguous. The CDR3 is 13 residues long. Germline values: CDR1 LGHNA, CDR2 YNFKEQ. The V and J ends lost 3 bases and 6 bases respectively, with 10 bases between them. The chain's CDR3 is CASSQQTTDTQYF. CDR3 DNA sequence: TGTGCCAGCAGCCAGCAGACAACGGATACGCAGTATTTT.

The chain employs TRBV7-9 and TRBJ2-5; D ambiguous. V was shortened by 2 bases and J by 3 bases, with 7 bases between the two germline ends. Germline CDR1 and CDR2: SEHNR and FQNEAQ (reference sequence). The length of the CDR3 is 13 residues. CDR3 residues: CASSLTRKETQYF. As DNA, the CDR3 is TGTGCCAGCAGCTTAACCAGAAAAGAGACCCAGTACTTC.

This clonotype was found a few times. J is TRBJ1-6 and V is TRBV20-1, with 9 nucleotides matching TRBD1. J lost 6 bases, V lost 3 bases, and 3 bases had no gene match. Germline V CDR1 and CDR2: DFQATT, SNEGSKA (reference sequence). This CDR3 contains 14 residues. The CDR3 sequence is CSARDRGSNSPLHF. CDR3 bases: TGCAGTGCTAGGGACAGGGGTTCTAATTCACCCCTCCACTTT.

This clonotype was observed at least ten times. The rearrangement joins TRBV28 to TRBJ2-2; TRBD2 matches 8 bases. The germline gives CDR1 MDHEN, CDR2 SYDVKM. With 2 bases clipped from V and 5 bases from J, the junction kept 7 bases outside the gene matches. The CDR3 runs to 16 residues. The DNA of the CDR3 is TGTGCCAGCAGTTTAGTAACGGGGGGGCAAACCGGGGAGCTGTTTTTT. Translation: CASSLVTGGQTGELFF.

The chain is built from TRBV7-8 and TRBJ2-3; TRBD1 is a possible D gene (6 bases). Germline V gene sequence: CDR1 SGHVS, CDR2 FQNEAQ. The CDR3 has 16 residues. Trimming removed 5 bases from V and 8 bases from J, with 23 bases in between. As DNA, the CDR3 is TGTGCCAGCAGCCAGGGGAATTCCATCGCAGCTGGTACGCAGTATTTT. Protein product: CASSQGNSIAAGTQYF.

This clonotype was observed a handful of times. The chain's CDR3 is CASSERTGGLNTEAFF. Here the CDR3 DNA reads TGTGCCAGCAGCGAAAGGACAGGGGGCTTGAACACTGAAGCTTTCTTT. J is TRBJ1-1 and V is TRBV5-5; 11 bases are a match to TRBD1. V lost 4 bases to trimming and J lost 0 bases; unmatched junction nucleotides: 5. CDR1 is SGHKS and CDR2 is YYEKEE in the germline V gene (reference sequence). This CDR3 contains 16 residues.

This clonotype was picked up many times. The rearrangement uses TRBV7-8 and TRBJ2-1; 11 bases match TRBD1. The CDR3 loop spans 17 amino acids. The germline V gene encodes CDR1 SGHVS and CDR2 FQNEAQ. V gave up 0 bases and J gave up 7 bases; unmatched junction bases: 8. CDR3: CASSLAAGTGGTNEQFF. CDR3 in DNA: TGTGCCAGCAGCTTAGCCGCTGGGACAGGGGGTACAAATGAGCAGTTCTTC.

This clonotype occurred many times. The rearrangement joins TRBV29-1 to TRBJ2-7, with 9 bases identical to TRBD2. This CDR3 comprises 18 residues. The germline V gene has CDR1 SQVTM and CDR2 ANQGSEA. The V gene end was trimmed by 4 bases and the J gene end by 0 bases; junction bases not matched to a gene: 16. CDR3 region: CSVGGRIAGAGGSYEQYF. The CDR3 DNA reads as TGCAGCGTTGGGGGCAGAATAGCGGGGGCGGGAGGCTCCTACGAGCAGTACTTC.

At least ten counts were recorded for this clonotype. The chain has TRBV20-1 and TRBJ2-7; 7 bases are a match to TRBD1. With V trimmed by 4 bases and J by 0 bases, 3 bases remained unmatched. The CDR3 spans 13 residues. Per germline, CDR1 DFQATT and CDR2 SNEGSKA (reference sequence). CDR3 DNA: TGCAGTGCTATGGGACAGAGCTCCTACGAGCAGTACTTC. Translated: CSAMGQSSYEQYF.

CDR3 sequence reads: CASSALPGQGADTQYF. Here the CDR3 DNA reads TGTGCCAGCAGCGCCCTTCCGGGACAGGGGGCAGATACGCAGTATTTT. This chain links TRBV9 with TRBJ2-3; 11 nucleotides agree with TRBD1. J was trimmed by 4 bases and V by 3 bases; bases with no gene match: 7. Germline CDR1 and CDR2: SGDLS and YYNGEE. The CDR3 length is 16 residues.

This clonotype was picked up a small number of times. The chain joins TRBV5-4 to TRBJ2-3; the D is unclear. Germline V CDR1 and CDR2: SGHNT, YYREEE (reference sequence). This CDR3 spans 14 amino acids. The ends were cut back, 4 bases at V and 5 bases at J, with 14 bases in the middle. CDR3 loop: CASSQAVGRDTQYF. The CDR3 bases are TGTGCCAGCAGCCAGGCGGTGGGCCGAGATACGCAGTATTTT. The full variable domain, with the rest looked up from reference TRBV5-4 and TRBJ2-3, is ETGVTQSPTHLIKTRGQQVTLRCSSQSGHNTVSWYQQALGQGPQFIFQYYREEENGRGNFPPRFSGLQFPNYSSELNVNALELDDSALYLCASSQAVGRDTQYFGPGTRLTVL.

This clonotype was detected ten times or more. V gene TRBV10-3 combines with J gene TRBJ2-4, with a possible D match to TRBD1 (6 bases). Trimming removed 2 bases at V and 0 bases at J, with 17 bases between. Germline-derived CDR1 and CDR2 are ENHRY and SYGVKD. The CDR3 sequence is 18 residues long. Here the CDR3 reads CAISETRINRVAKNIQYF. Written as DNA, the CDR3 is TGTGCCATCAGTGAGACAAGAATTAACAGGGTAGCCAAAAACATTCAGTACTTC.

The CDR3 spells CASIRDRGLYEQYF. CDR3 coding DNA: TGTGCCAGCATCCGAGACAGGGGTCTCTACGAGCAGTACTTC. This chain joins TRBV6-2 or TRBV6-3 and TRBJ2-7; 8 positions match TRBD1. Germline CDR1 is MNHEY and CDR2 is SVGEGT. CDR3 length equals 14 residues. After removal of 7 bases from V and 3 bases from J, the junction contained 8 bases not matched to a gene.

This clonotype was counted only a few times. DNA for the CDR3: TGCAGCGTTGAAGACCCGCTAGCGGCTAGCACAGATACGCAGTATTTT. It is translated as CSVEDPLAASTDTQYF. This chain joins TRBV29-1 and TRBJ2-3; 7 bases agree with TRBD2. Trimming removed 0 bases from V and 0 bases from J; junction bases left unmatched: 6. Germline V gene sequence: CDR1 SQVTM, CDR2 ANQGSEA. There are 16 residues in the CDR3.

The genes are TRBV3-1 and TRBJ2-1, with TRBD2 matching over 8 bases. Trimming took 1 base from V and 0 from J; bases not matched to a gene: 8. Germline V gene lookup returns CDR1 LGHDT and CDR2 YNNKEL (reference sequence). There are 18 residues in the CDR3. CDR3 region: CASSQVWSGGSSYNEQFF. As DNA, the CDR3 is TGTGCCAGCAGCCAAGTATGGAGCGGGGGTAGCTCCTACAATGAGCAGTTCTTC.

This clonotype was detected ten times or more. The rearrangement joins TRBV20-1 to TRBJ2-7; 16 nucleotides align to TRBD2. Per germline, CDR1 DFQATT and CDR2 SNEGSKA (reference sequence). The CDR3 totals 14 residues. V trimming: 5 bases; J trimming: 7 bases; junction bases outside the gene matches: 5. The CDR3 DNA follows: TGCAGTGCTGGGACGGGACTAGCGGGAGGGGAGCAGTACTTC. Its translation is CSAGTGLAGGEQYF.

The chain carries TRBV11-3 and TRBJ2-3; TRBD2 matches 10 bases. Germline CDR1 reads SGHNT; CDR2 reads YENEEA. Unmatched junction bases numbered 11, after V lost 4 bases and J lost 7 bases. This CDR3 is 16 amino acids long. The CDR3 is CASSSEREGLLNTQYF. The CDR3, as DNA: TGTGCCAGCAGCTCAGAGCGGGAGGGCCTGCTAAATACGCAGTATTTT.

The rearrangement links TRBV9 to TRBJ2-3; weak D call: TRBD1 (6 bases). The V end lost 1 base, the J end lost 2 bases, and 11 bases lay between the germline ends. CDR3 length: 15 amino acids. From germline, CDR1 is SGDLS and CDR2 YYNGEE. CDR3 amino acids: CASSVSQGNTDTQYF. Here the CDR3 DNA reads TGTGCCAGCAGCGTATCCCAGGGGAACACAGATACGCAGTATTTT.

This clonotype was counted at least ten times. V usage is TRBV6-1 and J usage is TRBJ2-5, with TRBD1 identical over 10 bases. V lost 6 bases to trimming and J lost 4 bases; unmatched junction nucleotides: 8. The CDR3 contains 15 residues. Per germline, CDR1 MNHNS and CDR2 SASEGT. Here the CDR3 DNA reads TGTGCCAGCAGACCTAGACAGGGGGCTAGAGAGACCCAGTACTTC. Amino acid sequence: CASRPRQGARETQYF.

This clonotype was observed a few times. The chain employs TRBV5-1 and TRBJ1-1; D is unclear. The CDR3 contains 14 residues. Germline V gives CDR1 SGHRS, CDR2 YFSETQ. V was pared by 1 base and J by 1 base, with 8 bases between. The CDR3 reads CASSLSGPNTEAFF. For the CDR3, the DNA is TGCGCCAGCAGCTTGAGTGGCCCGAACACTGAAGCTTTCTTT. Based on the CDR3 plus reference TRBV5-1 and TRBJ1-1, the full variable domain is KAGVTQTPRYLIKTRGQQVTLSCSPISGHRSVSWYQQTPGQGLQFLFEYFSETQRNKGNFPGRFSGRQFSNSRSEMNVSTLELGDSALYLCASSLSGPNTEAFFGQGTRLTVV.

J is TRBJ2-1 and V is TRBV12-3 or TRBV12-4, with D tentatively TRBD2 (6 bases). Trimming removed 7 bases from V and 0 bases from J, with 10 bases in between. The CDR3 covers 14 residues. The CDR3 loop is CASTGDSSYNEQFF. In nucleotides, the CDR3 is TGTGCCAGCACGGGGGATAGCTCCTACAATGAGCAGTTCTTC.

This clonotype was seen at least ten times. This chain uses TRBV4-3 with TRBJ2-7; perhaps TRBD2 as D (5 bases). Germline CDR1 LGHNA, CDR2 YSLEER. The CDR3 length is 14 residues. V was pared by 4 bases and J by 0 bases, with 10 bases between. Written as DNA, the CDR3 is TGCGCCAGCAGCCGTTTTGGGAGCTCCTACGAGCAGTACTTC. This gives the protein CASSRFGSSYEQYF.

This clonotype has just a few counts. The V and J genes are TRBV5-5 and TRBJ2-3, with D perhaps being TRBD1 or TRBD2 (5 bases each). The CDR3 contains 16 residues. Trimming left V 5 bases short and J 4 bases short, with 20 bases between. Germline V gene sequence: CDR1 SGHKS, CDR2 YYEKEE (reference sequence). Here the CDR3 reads CASSLLGTPSADTQYF. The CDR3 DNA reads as TGTGCCAGCAGTCTCCTCGGGACCCCGTCCGCAGATACGCAGTATTTT.

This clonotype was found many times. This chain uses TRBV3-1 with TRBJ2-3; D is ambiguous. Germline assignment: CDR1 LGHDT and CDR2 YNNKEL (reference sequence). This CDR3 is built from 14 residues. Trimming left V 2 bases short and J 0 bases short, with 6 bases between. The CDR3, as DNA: TGTGCCAGCAGCCAAACCTACAGCACAGATACGCAGTATTTT. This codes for CASSQTYSTDTQYF.

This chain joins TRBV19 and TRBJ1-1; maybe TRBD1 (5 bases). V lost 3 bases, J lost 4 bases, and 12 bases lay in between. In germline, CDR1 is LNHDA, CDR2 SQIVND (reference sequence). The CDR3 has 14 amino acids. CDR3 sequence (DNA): TGTGCCAGTAGTATCGCCGGTGGGGCCACTGAAGCTTTCTTT. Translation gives CASSIAGGATEAFF.

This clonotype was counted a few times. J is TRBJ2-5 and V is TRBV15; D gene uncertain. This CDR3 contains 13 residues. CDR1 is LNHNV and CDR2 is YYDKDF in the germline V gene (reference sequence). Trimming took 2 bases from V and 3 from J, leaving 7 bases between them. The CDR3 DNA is TGTGCCACCAGCAGATTCAAGGAAGAGACCCAGTACTTC. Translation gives CATSRFKEETQYF.

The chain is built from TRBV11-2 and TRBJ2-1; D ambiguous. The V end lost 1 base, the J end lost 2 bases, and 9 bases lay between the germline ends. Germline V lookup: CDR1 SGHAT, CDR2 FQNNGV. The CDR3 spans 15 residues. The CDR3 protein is CASSLVFATYNEQFF. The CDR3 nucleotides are TGTGCCAGCAGCTTAGTTTTCGCCACCTACAATGAGCAGTTCTTC. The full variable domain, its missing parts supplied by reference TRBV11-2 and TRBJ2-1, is EAGVAQSPRYKIIEKRQSVAFWCNPISGHATLYWYQQILGQGPKLLIQFQNNGVVDDSQLPKDRFSAERLKGVDSTLKIQPAKLEDSAVYLCASSLVFATYNEQFFGPGTRLTVL.